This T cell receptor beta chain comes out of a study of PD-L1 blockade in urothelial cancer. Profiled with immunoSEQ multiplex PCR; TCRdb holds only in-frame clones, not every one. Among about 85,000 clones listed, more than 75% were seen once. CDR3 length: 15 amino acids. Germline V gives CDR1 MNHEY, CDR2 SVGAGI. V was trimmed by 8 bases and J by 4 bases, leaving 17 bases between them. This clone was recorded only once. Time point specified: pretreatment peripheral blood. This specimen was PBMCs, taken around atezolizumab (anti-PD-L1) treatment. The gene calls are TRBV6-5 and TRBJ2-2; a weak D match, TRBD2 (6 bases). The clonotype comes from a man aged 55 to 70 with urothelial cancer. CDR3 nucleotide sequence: TGTGCCAGCCAAAGCGGGTACTGGGCCACCGGGGAGCTGTTTTTT. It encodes CASQSGYWATGELFF.